The sequence of this TCR beta chain was determined in a study of cytomegalovirus exposure and HLA in healthy donors. Points from the study as a whole: A later look showed TCR association rates differing by HLA locus, highest for DRB1 and lowest for HLA-C. For most TCR beta V segments, an earlier analysis put the productive rate at about 87% or about 30% of the time.

The PCR was carried out with 60 Vbeta primers and 13 Jbeta primers. Sequenced by immunoSEQ multiplex PCR; TCRdb stores in-frame clones only, minus some. The sample holds approximately 76,000 clones, roughly 63% seen once. On this clone: Antigen specificity is unknown.

The CDR3 sequence is 14 residues long. V was pared by 1 base and J by 3 bases, with 5 bases of the junction left unmatched. CDR1 and CDR2 from the germline V gene are SQVTM and ANQGSEA. J is TRBJ2-5 and V is TRBV29-1; 7 nucleotides align to TRBD1. Sequenced: PBMCs. This clonotype originated in a man in his thirties or forties in good health and CMV-seropositive. The CDR3 DNA reads TGCAGCGTTGAAGCCGGGACAGTGGAAGAGACCCAGTACTTC. Amino acid sequence: CSVEAGTVEETQYF.